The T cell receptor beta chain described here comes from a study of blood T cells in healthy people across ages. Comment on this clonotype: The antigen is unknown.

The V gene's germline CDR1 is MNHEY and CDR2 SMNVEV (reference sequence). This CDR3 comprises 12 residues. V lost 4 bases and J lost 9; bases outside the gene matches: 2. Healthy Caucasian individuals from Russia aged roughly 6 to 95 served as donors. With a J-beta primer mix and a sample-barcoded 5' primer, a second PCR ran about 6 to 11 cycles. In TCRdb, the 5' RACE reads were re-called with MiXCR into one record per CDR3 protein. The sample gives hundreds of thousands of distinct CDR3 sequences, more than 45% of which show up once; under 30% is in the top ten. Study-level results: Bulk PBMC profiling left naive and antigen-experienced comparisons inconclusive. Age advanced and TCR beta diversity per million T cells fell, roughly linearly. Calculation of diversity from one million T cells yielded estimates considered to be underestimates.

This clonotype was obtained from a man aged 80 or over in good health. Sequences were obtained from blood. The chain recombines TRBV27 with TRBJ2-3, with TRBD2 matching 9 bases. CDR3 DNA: TGTGCCAGCAGTTCGGCGGGAGGGACGCAGTATTTT. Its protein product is CASSSAGGTQYF.